The sequence of this T cell receptor (beta chain) was determined in a study of blood T cell repertoires in COVID-19. Study details: COVID-19 samples from acute and convalescent phases originated in the United States, Italy and Spain.

Study processing details: The authors estimated nucleated cell counts from reference gene primer amplification. TCRdb keeps only in-frame clones here, not all; method: immunoSEQ multiplex PCR. D and trimming come from the DNA, and the V and J calls and clone size come from that table. The repertoire holds 120,000 to 150,000 clones, with more than 70% as singletons. The CDR3 is made up of 15 amino acids. Per the germline V gene, CDR1 is SGHRS and CDR2 is YFSETQ. V was pared by 3 bases and J by 4 bases, with 16 bases between. Sequences were obtained from peripheral blood. The V call is TRBV5-1, the J call TRBJ2-5; maybe TRBD2 (7 bases). This receptor was taken from a human donor in a cohort sampled during active COVID-19. The CDR3 DNA reads TGCGCCAGCAGCTCCGGGCACAGGGAGGGAGAGACCCAGTACTTC. Translated: CASSSGHREGETQYF.